This T cell receptor beta chain was recovered during a study of T cells in Graves' hyperthyroidism and ophthalmopathy. The length of the CDR3 is 12 residues. Germline-derived CDR1 and CDR2 are DFQATT and SNEGSKA (reference sequence). J gave up 8 bases and V 5 bases, and 8 bases lay outside the gene matches. This clonotype was observed a handful of times. TCR beta CDR3 regions were amplified from RNA transcripts. Carried out on the TCR CDR3, a first-round RT-PCR used the HTBI primer set. One entry per CDR3 protein results from TCRdb running MiXCR on the multiplex PCR reads. The repertoire consists of some 770,000 distinct CDR3 sequences, with about 16% occurring once and the leading ten covering roughly 8%.

Sequencing used blood. This TCR came from a man younger than 35 with Graves' hyperthyroidism. The rearrangement links TRBV20-1 to TRBJ1-2; TRBD1 aligns across 7 bases. CDR3 coding DNA: TGCAGTGCTGCACAGGGGAAGGGCGGCTACACCTTC. Translating it yields CSAAQGKGGYTF.